This T cell receptor beta chain came from a study of spatial heterogeneity in lung cancer. Study overall: As counted in raw reads, each unique TCR and UMI combination appeared more than ten times on average.

Every molecule of TCR cDNA had its own unique molecular identifier. TCRdb passed the 5' RACE reads through MiXCR, listing each CDR3 protein once. The table records about 26,000 distinct CDR3 sequences, around 6% of them present only once. The sample's time point: blood at routine non-recurrence follow-up after resection. Whole RNA, isolated from tumor, nontumor lung or frozen PBMC, was sequenced without prior sorting. At least ten counts were recorded for this clonotype. As yet, its antigen is unknown. Whole-study results and caveats: The study found ubiquitous expanded tumor TCRs in blood more at resection than follow-up.

Trimming pared 5 bases from V and 2 bases from J, leaving 9 bases between. The V gene's germline CDR1 is SNHLY and CDR2 FYNNEI. This CDR3 spans 14 amino acids. Material: PBMCs, obtained at follow-up. This clonotype originated in a male donor with early-stage non-small cell lung cancer. This rearrangement joins TRBV2 to TRBJ2-2; possible D gene TRBD1, 6 bases. The CDR3 DNA follows: TGTGCCAGCAGTCGGGACACAAACACCGGGGAGCTGTTTTTT. Translating it yields CASSRDTNTGELFF.